Listed below are T cell receptor beta chains from one sample, sequenced in a study of post-analysis software for immune sequencing data. TCRdb used MiXCR to reprocess the PCR reads, holding one entry per CDR3 protein. The sample gives approximately 730,000 distinct CDR3 sequences, less than 35% of which show up once; 0.55% to 0.65% is in the top ten. The sequenced sample consisted of blood. These receptors were collected from a girl aged 10 to 17 with multiple sclerosis. Each CDR3 is given with its conserved first and last residue.

>TRBV4-3|TRBJ1-6
CASSQDKKGRKSPLHF
>TRBV7-8|TRBJ2-3
CASSRGGQKTDTQYF
>TRBV7-2|TRBJ2-1
CASSPGTSRGDEQFF
>TRBV20-1|TRBJ2-1
CSARPLAGSYNEQFF
>TRBV3-1|TRBJ1-3
CASSQNSAGNTIYF
>TRBV27|TRBJ2-7
CASSFGVAGEQYF
>TRBV12-3/TRBV12-4|TRBJ2-7
CASSVYRESEQYF
>TRBV10-2|TRBJ2-6
CASSGTISGANVLTF
>TRBV6-5|TRBJ2-1
CASTGVGEQFF
>TRBV28|TRBJ1-1
CASGRGHYVAEAFF
>TRBV3-1|TRBJ2-3
CASSQELADVTDTQYF
>TRBV20-1|TRBJ2-5
CSARDGGGGQETQYF
>TRBV7-9|TRBJ1-4
CASSLVLSGLGNEKLFF
>TRBV13|TRBJ1-2
CASSSGRTHSFYGYTF
>TRBV12-3/TRBV12-4|TRBJ1-2
CASSLATGASYGYTF
>TRBV20-1|TRBJ2-5
CSASVAVSFGEQYF
>TRBV14|TRBJ2-3
CASSHGTMTDTQYF
>TRBV6-2/TRBV6-3|TRBJ2-4
CASSLGREGNEQYF
>TRBV29-1|TRBJ1-1
CSVAPQGINTEAFF
>TRBV6-5|TRBJ2-3
CASSLVGQGARDTQYF
>TRBV9|TRBJ2-1
CASSVDRSSYNEQFF
>TRBV10-3|TRBJ2-1
CATGLAGGPPNNEQFF
>TRBV20-1|TRBJ1-1
CSARDVKRTGGATEAFF
>TRBV29-1|TRBJ2-1
CSVESRGQAITQFF
>TRBV4-3|TRBJ2-5
CASSQSGAGQETQYF
>TRBV4-1|TRBJ1-6
CASSQLGSSYNSPLHF
>TRBV7-8|TRBJ2-1
CASSLGHRDRGREQFF
>TRBV7-8|TRBJ2-7
CASSLEGRTTYEQYF
>TRBV5-5|TRBJ2-1
CASSLPKEVNNEQFF
>TRBV18|TRBJ2-6
CASSPEGLSGANVLTF
>TRBV5-1|TRBJ1-2
CASSLLGYDGYTF
>TRBV29-1|TRBJ2-5
CSEQRAQETQYF
>TRBV4-2|TRBJ2-3
CASSHDVASGNADTQYF
>TRBV18|TRBJ2-3
CASSPLGERETDTQYF
>TRBV4-1|TRBJ2-7
CASSQQTGRYEQYF
>TRBV7-2|TRBJ2-7
CASTPWVRAGGYEQYF
>TRBV20-1|TRBJ2-3
CSAATSDTQYF
>TRBV20-1|TRBJ1-5
CSAKSGTNNQPQHF
>TRBV5-1|TRBJ2-5
CASSSKTGQETQYF
>TRBV7-9|-
CASSLRRDLLDEQYF